The rows below give T cell receptor beta chains drawn from one sample of a study of T-cell memory formation after mild COVID-19. TCRdb reanalysed the 5' RACE reads using MiXCR and keeps one entry per CDR3 protein. The data contain 250,000 to 300,000 distinct CDR3 sequences, less than 20% of them singletons. Sequenced material: PBMCs or a T cell subset sorted from them (not recorded which). The receptors come from a young man who had mild COVID-19 (a few samples of this study predate the infection). Cell type and time point are not known. CDR3s include the opening cysteine and the closing phenylalanine or tryptophan. The order of the fields is D gene, V gene, clone size, J gene, CDR3 protein, CDR3 DNA. A D gene is named only where the DNA matches it firmly. Some rows mark clone size as missing; the rest say once, few, many or name a class of expanded clone.

TRBD1	TRBV7-2	.	TRBJ2-7	CASSQRQGSYEQYF	TGTGCCAGCAGCCAAAGACAGGGCTCCTACGAGCAGTACTTC
.	TRBV6-2/TRBV6-3	few	TRBJ1-1	CASSYSAGNTEAFF	TGTGCCAGCAGTTACTCGGCTGGGAACACTGAAGCTTTCTTT
TRBD1	TRBV3-1	.	TRBJ1-6	CASSPQGGYSPLHF	TGTGCCAGCAGTCCACAGGGGGGGTATTCACCCCTCCACTTT
.	TRBV19	.	TRBJ1-1	CASSIEGDTEAFF	TGTGCCAGTAGTATCGAGGGGGACACTGAAGCTTTCTTT
.	TRBV27	.	TRBJ1-4	CASSLDPRPNEKLFF	TGTGCCAGCAGTTTAGATCCCAGGCCTAATGAAAAACTGTTTTTT
TRBD2	TRBV15	few	TRBJ2-7	CATTPGGGSYEQYF	TGTGCCACCACTCCGGGAGGGGGCTCCTACGAGCAGTACTTC
TRBD2	TRBV11-2	.	TRBJ2-5	CASSSGTSGGEETQYF	TGTGCCAGCAGCTCCGGGACTAGCGGGGGGGAAGAGACCCAGTACTTC
.	TRBV7-6	few	TRBJ1-1	CASSLVGTGQHTEAFF	TGTGCCAGCAGCTTAGTTGGAACAGGGCAGCACACTGAAGCTTTCTTT
TRBD1	TRBV5-1	few	TRBJ2-6	CASSLLLGGQGKAGANVLTF	TGCGCCAGCAGCTTGCTCCTTGGCGGACAGGGTAAAGCTGGGGCCAACGTCCTGACTTTC
.	TRBV5-1	few	TRBJ1-6	CASTWGPGEGSPLHF	TGCGCCAGCACCTGGGGCCCAGGGGAGGGATCACCCCTCCACTTT
.	TRBV5-6	few	TRBJ1-1	CASSPFGERTEAFF	TGTGCCAGCAGCCCCTTCGGGGAGAGAACTGAAGCTTTCTTT
.	TRBV7-2	few	TRBJ2-7	CASSFDGYYEQYF	TGTGCCAGCAGCTTCGATGGCTACTACGAGCAGTACTTC
.	TRBV5-1	many	TRBJ2-5	CASSLEQGRETQYF	TGCGCCAGCAGCTTGGAGCAGGGAAGGGAGACCCAGTACTTC
TRBD1	TRBV7-9	.	TRBJ1-1	CASSSGTGYTEAFF	TGTGCCAGCAGCTCAGGGACAGGGTACACTGAAGCTTTCTTT
.	TRBV7-8	few	TRBJ1-1	CASSLVFRGTEAFF	TGTGCCAGCAGCTTAGTGTTTAGGGGGACTGAAGCTTTCTTT
.	TRBV20-1	few	TRBJ2-7	CSAQGSDEQYF	TGCAGTGCTCAGGGGTCCGACGAGCAGTACTTC
.	TRBV19	.	TRBJ1-3	CASTGPVSGNTIYF	TGTGCCAGTACCGGGCCTGTCTCTGGAAACACCATATATTTT
TRBD1	TRBV5-6	few	TRBJ1-1	CASSLWTGEPFF	TGTGCCAGCAGCCTATGGACAGGGGAGCCTTTCTTT
.	TRBV27	many	TRBJ2-3	CASRLQGTDTQYF	TGTGCCAGCCGGCTACAGGGAACAGATACGCAGTATTTT
.	TRBV12-3/TRBV12-4	few	TRBJ2-7	CASSPGRTYYEQYF	TGTGCCAGCAGCCCAGGCCGAACCTACTACGAGCAGTACTTC
.	TRBV20-1	.	TRBJ2-7	CSARDQTRLSYEQYF	TGCAGTGCTAGAGATCAGACTAGGTTGTCCTACGAGCAGTACTTC
.	TRBV6-1	.	TRBJ1-2	CASSERGTFYGYTF	TGTGCCAGCAGTGAACGCGGGACCTTCTATGGCTACACCTTC
TRBD1	TRBV27	.	TRBJ1-2	CASSSDRVGHYGYTF	TGTGCCAGCAGTTCCGACAGGGTGGGGCACTATGGCTACACCTTC
.	TRBV5-1	.	TRBJ1-1	CASSQSTGGNTEAFF	TGCGCCAGCAGCCAGTCGACTGGGGGGAACACTGAAGCTTTCTTT
TRBD1	TRBV5-1	.	TRBJ1-4	CASSRQGVNEKLFF	TGCGCCAGCAGCCGACAGGGGGTTAATGAAAAACTGTTTTTT
.	TRBV6-6	few	TRBJ1-5	CASSPDTGSQHF	TGTGCCAGCAGTCCCGATACGGGTAGCCAGCATTTT
.	TRBV5-1	.	TRBJ2-5	CASSHYRSSSGETQYF	TGCGCCAGCAGCCACTACAGGAGCTCCTCCGGGGAGACCCAGTACTTC
.	TRBV12-3/TRBV12-4	few	TRBJ2-1	CASSQIGEQFF	TGTGCCAGCAGTCAGATCGGTGAGCAGTTCTTC
.	TRBV5-8	few	TRBJ2-7	CASRPGVGALYEQYF	TGTGCCAGCAGACCAGGGGTCGGGGCTTTGTACGAGCAGTACTTC
.	TRBV5-1	.	TRBJ1-6	CASSLVAGNNSPLHF	TGCGCCAGCAGCTTGGTGGCCGGGAATAATTCACCCCTCCACTTT
.	TRBV13	.	TRBJ2-4	CASSLSERQNIQYF	TGTGCCAGCAGCTTATCGGAGCGCCAAAACATTCAGTACTTC
TRBD2	TRBV5-5	many	TRBJ2-3	CASSPSGTSADTQYF	TGTGCCAGCAGCCCATCAGGGACTAGTGCAGATACGCAGTATTTT
.	TRBV5-1	many	TRBJ2-7	CASSLGQREQYF	TGCGCCAGCAGCTTGGGGCAGAGGGAGCAGTACTTC
TRBD1	TRBV18	.	TRBJ2-1	CASSYRDSNYNEQFF	TGTGCCAGCTCATACCGGGACAGCAATTACAATGAGCAGTTCTTC
TRBD2	TRBV7-8	few	TRBJ2-5	CASSSIGGGASETQYF	TGTGCCAGCAGTTCCATCGGGGGGGGCGCCAGCGAGACCCAGTACTTC
.	TRBV18	few	TRBJ2-5	CASSPGGPTSETQYF	TGTGCCAGCTCACCAGGAGGCCCGACTAGTGAGACCCAGTACTTC
.	TRBV3-1	.	TRBJ1-6	CASSQDPALGSPLHF	TGTGCCAGCAGCCAAGACCCGGCGTTGGGTTCACCCCTCCACTTT
.	TRBV19	.	TRBJ2-5	CASSIRPGETQYF	TGTGCCAGTAGTATTAGGCCGGGAGAGACCCAGTACTTC
.	TRBV6-6	once	TRBJ1-2	CASMGTDYGYTF	TGTGCCAGCATGGGGACTGACTATGGCTACACCTTC
TRBD2	TRBV19	.	TRBJ2-2	CASAAGSGTSGGDYTGELFF	TGTGCCAGTGCAGCAGGCTCCGGGACTAGCGGGGGGGACTACACCGGGGAGCTGTTTTTT
.	TRBV7-2	.	TRBJ1-1	CASSINRVPNTEAFF	TGTGCCAGCAGCATAAACAGGGTCCCAAACACTGAAGCTTTCTTT